The sequence of this T cell receptor beta chain was determined in a study of T cells in tumors after PD-1 blockade (dated by TCRdb to between 2018 and 2020). Regarding the complete study: Patients were excluded if they had prior checkpoint blockade, use of systemic immunosuppressants, or recent radiotherapy or other anti-cancer therapy within 4 weeks. Patients were treated with either pembrolizumab 200 mg every 3 weeks or cemiplimab 350 mg every 2 weeks. While on anti-PD-1 treatment, some of the patients also continued taking daily vismodegib 150 mg. On average, peripheral blood samples had approximately 120,000 TCR templates (range about 24,000-280,000) and 36,536 unique clonotypes. Using site-matched tumors from BCC or SCC patients sampled before and after anti-PD-1 therapy, the study carried out paired single-cell RNA and TCR sequencing. Bulk TCR sequencing was performed on nine to eleven peripheral blood samples from a handful of patients to compare blood and tumor clonotypes. RECIST version 1.1 was the standard used to evaluate clinical response.

Deep TCRbeta sequencing was performed with the immunoSEQ platform. In the source study's methods: Only productive rearrangements were exported from the immunoSEQ Analyzer for downstream analysis. Bulk TCRbeta clonotypes were assigned T cell phenotypes by matching to single-cell RNA+TCR-seq clones sharing the same TCRbeta sequence. Tumor enrichment of a clone was calculated by dividing the clone's tumor frequency by the clone's PBMC frequency, both taken from bulk TCR sequencing. GLIPH was used to sort TCRs into specificity groups, which are clusters of distinct TCRs that likely recognize common antigens through shared CDR3 motifs. TCRdb re-hosts the immuneACCESS table, in-frame sequences only. Its copies lack some clones; in the studies checked, an unresolved V gene accounts for under half of them, and the cause for the rest is not known. V, J and clone size reflect that table, while D and trimming were determined from the DNA. A total of 45,000 to 50,000 clones appear in this sample, 70% to 85% of them only once. About 9% of the sample is in the top ten clones.

Genomic DNA extracted from tumor biopsies or peripheral blood was used for bulk TCRbeta sequencing, with input ranging from about 600 ng to 6,004 ng. Every patient had histologically proven advanced or metastatic basal or squamous cell carcinoma and was a poor candidate for surgical resection. The basal cell carcinoma cohort was made up of under twelve patients, and bulk tumor TCR sequencing was performed for 7 to 9 of these patients. The paper's findings and limits, for the study overall: Roughly 41% of tumor TCR clonotypes were detected in blood, and some novel exhausted tumor clones were observed in pre-treatment blood, which was taken as suggesting peripheral recruitment. The source of novel T cell clones was not identified and could include lymphoid organs or rare unexpanded clones within the tumor or its periphery.

The germline V gene sets CDR1 to SGHDN and CDR2 to FVKESK. The CDR3 has 16 amino acids, counting the end cysteine and phenylalanine. CDR3 DNA is the only sequence kept; it has 48 bases, read in frame from the first base. In regard to this clone: No cognate antigen has been identified for it. One end of the junction does not line up with germline, which may come from a read error.

Sequences were derived from PBMCs, sampled before anti-PD-1 therapy. The rearranged segments are TRBV14 and TRBJ2-1, and TRBD2 aligns with 10 junction nucleotides. This TCR came from a human donor with advanced basal cell or squamous cell carcinoma (not recorded which). Read as DNA, the sequence is TGTGCCAGCAGCGAAGACCTAGCGGGGGTCGACAATGAGCAGTTCTTC. This is translated as CASSEDLAGVDNEQFF.